This T cell receptor beta chain was captured by sequencing in a study of T cells in Graves' hyperthyroidism and ophthalmopathy. CDR1 is SGHTA, CDR2 FQGNSA, per germline. V lost 1 base and J lost 2, with 12 bases in between. The CDR3 spans 15 residues. This clonotype was counted between two and nine times. Template material for amplifying TCR beta CDR3 regions consisted of RNA transcripts. The TCR CDR3 was amplified in a first-round RT-PCR using the HTBI primer set. TCRdb processed the multiplex PCR reads anew with MiXCR; each CDR3 protein has one entry. The table shows some 770,000 distinct CDR3 sequences, with about 16% occurring only once.

This TCR was sampled from a young man with Graves' hyperthyroidism. This chain uses TRBV7-2 with TRBJ2-7, with D hard to call. Specimen: blood. The DNA for the CDR3 is TGTGCCAGCAGCTTAGTTCCAGGCGCCACCTACGAGCAGTACTTC. Translation: CASSLVPGATYEQYF.